Listed here are 22 T cell receptor beta chains from one sample, sequenced in a study of Graves' ophthalmopathy and Graves' hyperthyroidism. RNA transcripts served as template for amplifying TCR beta CDR3 sequences. Investigators did first-round RT-PCR with HTBI primers, then second-round multiplex PCR. TCRdb reprocessed the multiplex PCR reads with MiXCR, giving one entry per CDR3 protein. The table records some 1.1 million distinct CDR3 sequences, less than 45% of them present only once. The sequencing sample was made of peripheral blood or thyroid tissue (not recorded which). Receptors were obtained from an adult man with Graves' hyperthyroidism.

This clonotype has a count of ten or more. The V gene is TRBV7-2, the J gene TRBJ1-2; 7 bases are shared with TRBD1. The CDR3 extends over 15 amino acids. Per germline, CDR1 SGHTA and CDR2 FQGNSA. V lost 5 bases to trimming and J lost 4 bases; unmatched junction nucleotides: 10. CDR3 loop: CASSPGRGQGYGYTF. The CDR3 DNA follows: TGTGCCAGCAGCCCGGGGAGGGGGCAAGGCTATGGCTACACCTTC.

This chain uses TRBV7-2 with TRBJ1-5, with TRBD1 as a possible D gene (5 bases). Trimming took 6 bases from V and 2 from J, leaving 20 bases between them. Germline V gene data show CDR1 as SGHTA and CDR2 as FQGNSA. This CDR3 spans 17 amino acids. CDR3 amino acids: CASSYATRELGNQPQHF. The CDR3 nucleotides read TGTGCCAGCAGTTACGCAACCAGGGAATTGGGCAATCAGCCCCAGCATTTT.

This clonotype was found many times. This chain connects TRBV12-3 or TRBV12-4 to TRBJ1-3, with TRBD1 identical over 9 bases. CDR3 length: 14 residues. The V segment lost 5 bases and the J segment 8 bases; nucleotides outside the gene matches: 7. CDR3 in amino acids: CASSGTGTVDTIYF. CDR3 DNA sequence: TGTGCCAGCAGTGGGACAGGGACCGTAGACACCATATATTTT.

This clonotype was recorded many times. This may come from a read error, since a much larger clone is one base off. The rearrangement uses TRBV29-1 and TRBJ1-2; D possibly corresponds to TRBD1 (5 bases). The V and J ends lost 4 bases and 4 bases respectively, with 7 bases between them. Germline lookup yields CDR1 SQVTM and CDR2 ANQGSEA. The CDR3 runs 11 residues. This chain's CDR3 is CSVAGSYGYTF. DNA of the CDR3: TGCAGCGTTGCAGGGAGCTATGGCTACACCTTC.

At least ten counts were recorded for this clonotype. The chain uses TRBV11-2 and TRBJ2-5; D might be TRBD1 (5 bases). Deletions cut 1 base from V and 3 bases from J, with 9 bases between. CDR3 length: 14 amino acids. Germline assignment: CDR1 SGHAT and CDR2 FQNNGV. CDR3 region: CASSLGRREETQYF. CDR3 sequence (DNA): TGTGCCAGCAGCTTAGGGCGCAGGGAAGAGACCCAGTACTTC.

In its sample, this clonotype was seen a few times. The CDR3 region has the DNA TGTGCCAGCAGCCAAGGATGGGGAGGCAATCAGCCCCAGCATTTT. This translates into CASSQGWGGNQPQHF. V and J are TRBV3-1 and TRBJ1-5; D is ambiguous. This CDR3 is built from 15 residues. With 1 base removed from V and 2 bases from J, the gap between germline ends came to 9 bases. Germline V gene sequence: CDR1 LGHDT, CDR2 YNNKEL (reference sequence). The entire variable domain, with the rest obtained from reference TRBV3-1 and TRBJ1-5, is as follows: DTAVSQTPKYLVTQMGNDKSIKCEQNLGHDTMYWYKQDSKKFLKIMFSYNNKELIINETVPNRFSPKSPDKAHLNLHINSLELGDSAVYFCASSQGWGGNQPQHFGDGTRLSIL.

As concerns this clonotype: At one of its ends the junction is not consistent with the germline gene, which may arise from a read error. The J gene is TRBJ2-6, the V gene TRBV5-1; unclear D gene. This CDR3 comprises 17 residues. The germline gives CDR1 SGHRS, CDR2 YFSETQ. The CDR3 nucleotides are TGTGCCAGCAGCTTGGATCCCAGAACCCCTGGGGCCAACGTCCTGACTTTC. Its protein product is CASSLDPRTPGANVLTF.

This clonotype was counted ten times or more. The chain couples TRBV20-1 to TRBJ2-5; tentative D call: TRBD2 (6 bases). The ends were cut back, 5 bases at V and 4 bases at J, with 11 bases in the middle. Germline V gene lookup returns CDR1 DFQATT and CDR2 SNEGSKA (reference sequence). CDR3 length: 12 residues. The CDR3 reads CSAYDGRETQYF. DNA of the CDR3: TGCAGTGCTTACGACGGGAGAGAGACCCAGTACTTC.

This chain connects TRBV10-3 to TRBJ1-4; D not certain. Germline V lookup: CDR1 ENHRY, CDR2 SYGVKD. Trimming stripped 10 bases from V and 7 bases from J, with 28 bases between. There are 17 residues in the CDR3. CDR3 sequence: CATQPSGEDDLGEKLFF. In DNA form, the CDR3 reads TGTGCCACCCAACCAAGCGGGGAGGATGATCTGGGTGAAAAACTGTTTTTT.

A few counts support this clonotype. V and J are TRBV4-1 and TRBJ2-5, with D perhaps matching TRBD2 (5 bases). The CDR3 is 13 residues long. CDR1 MGHRA and CDR2 YSYEKL come from the germline V gene. Between the trimmed V and J ends, which lost 4 bases and 4 bases, there was a span of 10 bases. The CDR3 coding sequence is TGCGCCAGCAGCCCCGGGATGGGAGAGACCCAGTACTTC. This codes for CASSPGMGETQYF.

This clonotype was observed at least ten times. The V call is TRBV19, the J call TRBJ1-5; 7 nucleotides align to TRBD1. V was pared by 7 bases and J by 3 bases, with 9 bases of the junction left unmatched. The V gene's germline CDR1 is LNHDA and CDR2 SQIVND (reference sequence). The CDR3 is 15 residues long. The CDR3 DNA reads as TGTGCCAGTAAAGTCCAGGGGGAGATCAATCAGCCCCAGCATTTT. It yields the protein CASKVQGEINQPQHF.

This clonotype has more than one count but fewer than ten. V and J are TRBV6-5 and TRBJ2-6; D remains unclear. The germline V gene encodes CDR1 MNHEY and CDR2 SVGAGI. The CDR3 has 16 amino acids. Trimming stripped 5 bases from V and 0 bases from J, with 11 bases between. The CDR3 loop reads CASSPRQLSGANVLTF. The CDR3 DNA sequence: TGTGCCAGCAGTCCCCGGCAGCTCTCTGGGGCCAACGTCCTGACTTTC.

The V and J genes are TRBV7-9 and TRBJ1-6; the D is unclear. The CDR3 spans 14 residues. In germline, CDR1 is SEHNR, CDR2 FQNEAQ (reference sequence). Trimming stripped 0 bases from V and 7 bases from J, with 7 bases between. CDR3 nucleotide sequence: TGTGCCAGCAGCTTAGCCGCGGGGAATTCACCCCTCCACTTT. It codes for CASSLAAGNSPLHF.

This clonotype appeared a single time. The rearrangement links TRBV7-6 to TRBJ1-4; 12 bases are a match to TRBD1. V dropped 4 bases and J dropped 3; count of bases not matched to a gene: 3. The CDR3 has 16 residues. The germline V gene has CDR1 SGHVS and CDR2 FNYEAQ. CDR3 coding DNA: TGTGCCAGCAGCTCGGGACAGGGGGCGTCTAATGAAAAACTGTTTTTT. Its translation: CASSSGQGASNEKLFF.

In this sample, this clonotype turned up many times. V is TRBV6-1 and J is TRBJ2-7; D assignment may be TRBD1 or TRBD2 (5 bases each). V was trimmed by 8 bases and J by 3 bases, leaving 14 bases between them. Germline lookup yields CDR1 MNHNS and CDR2 SASEGT. The CDR3 length is 13 residues. CDR3 amino acids: CASGRGSYYEQYF. The CDR3 nucleotides read TGTGCCAGCGGCCGGGGCTCTTACTACGAGCAGTACTTC.

This clonotype was recorded only once. It may be a read error: a sequence one base away is much more abundant. V gene TRBV5-1 combines with J gene TRBJ1-1; the D is unclear. This CDR3 spans 13 amino acids. CDR1 is SGHRS and CDR2 is YFSETQ in the germline V gene. The CDR3 here is CAGSVERSTEAFF. For the CDR3, the DNA is TGCGCCGGCAGCGTTGAGCGGTCCACTGAAGCTTTCTTT.

The J gene is TRBJ1-2, the V gene TRBV7-2; TRBD1 aligns across 8 bases. Germline V lookup: CDR1 SGHTA, CDR2 FQGNSA. V lost 11 bases and J lost 4; bases outside the gene matches: 21. The CDR3 runs to 17 residues. CDR3 DNA: TGTGCCTGGAGTCCCGGAGGGCAGGGGGCAACCATCTATGGCTACACCTTC. Its protein is CAWSPGGQGATIYGYTF.

J is TRBJ2-7 and V is TRBV20-1; TRBD1 aligns across 8 bases. J was trimmed by 4 bases and V by 0 bases; bases with no gene match: 8. The CDR3 loop spans 15 amino acids. Germline V gene sequence: CDR1 DFQATT, CDR2 SNEGSKA (reference sequence). CDR3: CSAREAQGGLYEQYF. In nucleotides, the CDR3 is TGCAGTGCTAGAGAAGCACAGGGGGGCCTTTACGAGCAGTACTTC.

This clonotype was detected ten times or more. This chain links TRBV7-7 with TRBJ2-7, with TRBD1 matching over 8 bases. Per the germline V gene, CDR1 is SSHAT and CDR2 is FNYEAQ (reference sequence). The CDR3 spans 13 residues. The trim removed 3 bases at V and 6 bases at J, leaving 4 bases unmatched. CDR3 protein: CASSFGQGGEQYF. CDR3 DNA: TGTGCCAGCAGCTTCGGACAGGGAGGCGAGCAGTACTTC.

The chain is built from TRBV7-9 and TRBJ1-6; TRBD1 aligns across 7 bases. The trim removed 5 bases at V and 11 bases at J, leaving 6 bases unmatched. Germline assignment: CDR1 SEHNR and CDR2 FQNEAQ (reference sequence). CDR3 length: 13 residues. DNA of the CDR3: TGTGCCAGCAGCCCTCAGGGGGGCACACCCCTCCACTTT. Protein: CASSPQGGTPLHF.

This sequence joins TRBV20-1 and TRBJ2-7, with 7 bases fitting TRBD1. Unmatched junction bases numbered 12, after V lost 0 bases and J lost 7 bases. The CDR3 has 15 amino acids. The germline gives CDR1 DFQATT, CDR2 SNEGSKA (reference sequence). The CDR3 nucleotides are TGCAGTGCTAGAGATCTCCGGGGACAGTCTGGGGAGCAGTACTTC. It encodes CSARDLRGQSGEQYF.

V and J are TRBV9 and TRBJ2-5; D remains unclear. The CDR3 is 13 residues long. Trimming stripped 4 bases from V and 5 bases from J, with 12 bases between. CDR1 is SGDLS, CDR2 YYNGEE, per germline. CDR3 in DNA: TGTGCCAGCAGCTACCGGGCCAGTGAGACCCAGTACTTC. Amino acid sequence: CASSYRASETQYF.